This T cell receptor beta chain was documented in a study of cytomegalovirus exposure and HLA in healthy donors. Study overall: An earlier analysis identified 120 million or so unique TCR beta sequences in 150 million to 200 million T cells.

PCR was performed using 60 Vbeta and 13 Jbeta primers. TCRdb's table, derived via immunoSEQ multiplex PCR, lists solely in-frame clones and lacks some. The repertoire holds around 150,000 clones, with 65% to 70% as singletons. With respect to this clone: Its target is not known.

General study results and limits: V- and J-gene trimming of TCR beta was linked (in a later analysis) to a missense DCLRE1C variant. For presence/absence analyses, sequencing depth was assumed to be roughly uniform across donors. Whilst most TCR sequences proved rare, a subset of public TCRs occurred across many donors.

V was cut by 5 bases and J by 6 bases, with 15 bases left in between. The CDR3 totals 14 residues. Germline CDR1 is PRHDT and CDR2 is FYEKMQ (reference sequence). This clonotype was sampled from a man younger than 40 in good health and CMV-seropositive. The sequenced sample consisted of PBMCs. The J gene is TRBJ2-3, the V gene TRBV13, with a weak D call TRBD1 (6 bases). The chain's CDR3 is CASSPRQASDTQYF. The CDR3 DNA reads as TGTGCCAGCAGCCCTCGACAGGCTTCTGATACGCAGTATTTT.